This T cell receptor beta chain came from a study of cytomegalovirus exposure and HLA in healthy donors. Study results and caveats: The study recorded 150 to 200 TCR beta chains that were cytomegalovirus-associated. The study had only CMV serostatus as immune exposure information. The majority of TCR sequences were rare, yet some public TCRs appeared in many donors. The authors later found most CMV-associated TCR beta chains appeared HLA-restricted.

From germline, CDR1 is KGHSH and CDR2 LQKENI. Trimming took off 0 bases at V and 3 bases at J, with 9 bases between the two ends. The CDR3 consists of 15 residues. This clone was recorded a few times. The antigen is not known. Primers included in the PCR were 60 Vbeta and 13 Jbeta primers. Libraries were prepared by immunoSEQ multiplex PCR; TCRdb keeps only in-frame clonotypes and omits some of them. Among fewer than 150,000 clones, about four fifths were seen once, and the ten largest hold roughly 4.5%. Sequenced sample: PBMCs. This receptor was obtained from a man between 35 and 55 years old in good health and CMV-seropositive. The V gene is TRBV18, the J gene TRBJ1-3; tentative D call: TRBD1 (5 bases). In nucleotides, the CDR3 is TGTGCCAGCTCACCACCATCAGGGTTTGGAAACACCATATATTTT. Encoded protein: CASSPPSGFGNTIYF.